A selection of T cell receptor beta chains follows, all from one sample in a study of patients and donors after allogeneic stem cell transplantation. TCRdb re-derived calls from the RT-PCR reads in MiXCR, one entry per CDR3 protein. The sample carries 190,000 or so distinct CDR3 sequences, around 41% recorded once. What was sequenced was blood, either unsorted or a sorted T cell fraction (not recorded which). The receptors originated from a human donor who was either an allogeneic HSCT recipient or a stem cell or donor lymphocyte infusion donor (not recorded which). It is not recorded whose cells these are; they may come from a transplant donor. The CDR3 runs from the conserved cysteine through the conserved F or W. Each record gives: V gene, clone size, D gene, J gene, CDR3 protein, CDR3 DNA. The D gene is left open where the match is weak. Clone sizes are given selectively: once, few, many, or a class where the clone is expanded.

TRBV5-1	-	-	TRBJ1-2	CASSLQGTNYGYTF	TGCGCCAGCAGCTTGCAGGGGACTAACTATGGCTACACCTTC
TRBV24-1	-	TRBD1	TRBJ2-5	CATSDPGQAGETQYF	TGTGCCACCAGTGATCCGGGACAGGCGGGGGAGACCCAGTACTTC
TRBV19	-	-	TRBJ2-1	CASSIKADRGNEQFF	TGTGCCAGTAGTATTAAGGCAGACCGAGGCAATGAGCAGTTCTTC
TRBV30	few	-	TRBJ1-2	CAWRKGQIHYGYTF	TGTGCCTGGAGGAAAGGACAGATCCACTATGGCTACACCTTC
TRBV11-2	few	-	TRBJ1-1	CASSTGLDARSF	TGTGCCAGCAGCACCGGGTTAGACGCTCGTAGCTTT
TRBV5-1	few	-	TRBJ1-2	CASRSGSENYGYTF	TGCGCCAGCAGGTCGGGGAGTGAGAACTATGGCTACACCTTC
TRBV5-1	few	-	TRBJ1-1	CASRVQGTNTEAFF	TGCGCCAGCCGAGTACAGGGTACGAACACTGAAGCTTTCTTT
TRBV7-9	-	-	TRBJ1-6	CASSLAPRRAHPRSYNSPLHF	TGTGCCAGCAGCTTAGCCCCCCGCAGGGCGCACCCAAGGTCCTATAATTCACCCCTCCACTTT
TRBV14	-	-	TRBJ1-2	CASSLSGVDDYTF	TGTGCCAGCAGCCTCTCAGGGGTAGATGACTACACCTTC
TRBV12-3/TRBV12-4	few	-	TRBJ2-1	CASSSGTRYNEQFF	TGTGCCAGCAGTTCCGGGACCCGGTACAATGAGCAGTTCTTC
TRBV7-2	few	-	TRBJ1-5	CASSIGQNQPQHF	TGTGCCAGCAGCATCGGACAGAATCAGCCCCAGCATTTT
TRBV27	-	-	TRBJ2-2	CASSLARGGAGELFF	TGTGCCAGCAGTTTAGCCAGGGGCGGCGCCGGGGAGCTGTTTTTT
TRBV20-1	few	TRBD1	TRBJ2-7	CSAPRTGTYEQYF	TGCAGTGCCCCGAGGACAGGGACCTACGAGCAGTACTTC
TRBV10-3	many	-	TRBJ1-2	CAISERGRDYGYTF	TGTGCCATCAGTGAACGGGGGAGGGACTATGGCTACACCTTC
TRBV24-1	-	TRBD1	TRBJ1-1	CATSDPQGQGVMNTEAFF	TGTGCCACCAGTGATCCCCAGGGACAGGGGGTTATGAACACTGAAGCTTTCTTT
TRBV4-3	-	TRBD1	TRBJ1-2	CASSEVGTGEFYGYTF	TGCGCCAGCAGCGAAGTAGGGACAGGAGAGTTCTATGGCTACACCTTC
TRBV12-5	few	-	TRBJ1-1	CASGFPRGNTEAFF	TGTGCTAGTGGTTTCCCCAGGGGGAACACTGAAGCTTTCTTT